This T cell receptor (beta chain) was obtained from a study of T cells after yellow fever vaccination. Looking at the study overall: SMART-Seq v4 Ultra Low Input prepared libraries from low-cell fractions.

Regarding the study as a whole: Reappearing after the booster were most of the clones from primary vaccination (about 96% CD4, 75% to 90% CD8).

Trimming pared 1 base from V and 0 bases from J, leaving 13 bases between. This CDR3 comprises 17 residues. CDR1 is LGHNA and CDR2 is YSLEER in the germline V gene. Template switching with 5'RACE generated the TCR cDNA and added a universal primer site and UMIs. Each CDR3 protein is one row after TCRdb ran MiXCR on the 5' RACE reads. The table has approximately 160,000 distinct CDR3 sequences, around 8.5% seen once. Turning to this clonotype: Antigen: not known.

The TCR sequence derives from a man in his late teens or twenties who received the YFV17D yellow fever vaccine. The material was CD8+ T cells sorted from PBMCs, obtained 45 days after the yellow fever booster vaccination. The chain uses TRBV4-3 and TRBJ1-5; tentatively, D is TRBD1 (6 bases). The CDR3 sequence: CASSQVSQTGSNQPQHF. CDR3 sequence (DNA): TGCGCCAGCAGCCAAGTTTCACAGACAGGTAGCAATCAGCCCCAGCATTTT.